This TCR beta chain was sequenced for a study of cytomegalovirus exposure and HLA in healthy donors. At the level of the study: In an earlier analysis, around 100 million unique TCR beta sequences were found from some 200 million T cells. Early released data had about 85 million unique TCRs, all coming from HLA-typed donors. Study-level findings and limits: Listed as cytomegalovirus-associated were 164 TCR beta chains. Another analysis was done later, and it associated around 15,000 TCR beta sequences with HLA alleles at 0.05 false discovery rate.

This clone was detected once. Its antigen is not known. The CDR3 is 13 amino acids. CDR1 LGHNT and CDR2 FRNRAP come from the germline V gene. V lost 11 bases, J lost 3 bases, and 17 bases lay in between. It was with 60 Vbeta and 13 Jbeta primers that the PCR ran. Assay: immunoSEQ multiplex PCR; the TCRdb copy retains only in-frame clones and omits some. The sample includes roughly 130,000 clones, about three quarters seen only once; the top ten take approximately 1%. The clonotype comes from a human donor in good health. The chain joins TRBV12-5 to TRBJ2-7, with D perhaps matching TRBD2 (7 bases). Sequencing was performed on PBMCs. CDR3 sequence: CAVQGGEGYEQYF. The CDR3 coding sequence is TGTGCTGTACAGGGTGGGGAGGGCTACGAGCAGTACTTC.